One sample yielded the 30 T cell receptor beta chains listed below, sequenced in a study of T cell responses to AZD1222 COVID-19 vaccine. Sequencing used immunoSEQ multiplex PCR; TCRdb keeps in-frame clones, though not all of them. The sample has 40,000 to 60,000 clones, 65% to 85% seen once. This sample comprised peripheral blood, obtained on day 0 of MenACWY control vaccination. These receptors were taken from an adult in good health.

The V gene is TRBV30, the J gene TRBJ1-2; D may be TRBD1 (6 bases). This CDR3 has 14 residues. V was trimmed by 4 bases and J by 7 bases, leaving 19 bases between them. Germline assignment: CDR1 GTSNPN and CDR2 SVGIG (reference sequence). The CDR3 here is CAWTVNRAERGYTF. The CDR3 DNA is TGTGCCTGGACCGTCAACAGGGCGGAACGTGGCTACACCTTC.

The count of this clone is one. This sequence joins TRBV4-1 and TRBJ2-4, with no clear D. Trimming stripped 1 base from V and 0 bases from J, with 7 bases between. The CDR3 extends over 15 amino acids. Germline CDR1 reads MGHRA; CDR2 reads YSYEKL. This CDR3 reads CASSQVTLAKNIQYF. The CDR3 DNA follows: TGCGCCAGCAGCCAAGTGACTCTAGCCAAAAACATTCAGTACTTC.

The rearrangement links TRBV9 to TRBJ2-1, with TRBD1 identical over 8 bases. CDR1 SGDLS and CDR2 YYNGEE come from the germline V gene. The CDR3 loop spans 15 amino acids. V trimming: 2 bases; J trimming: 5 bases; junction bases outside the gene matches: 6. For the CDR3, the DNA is TGTGCCAGCAGCGTGACAGGGGCGTTCCACAATGAGCAGTTCTTC. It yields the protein CASSVTGAFHNEQFF.

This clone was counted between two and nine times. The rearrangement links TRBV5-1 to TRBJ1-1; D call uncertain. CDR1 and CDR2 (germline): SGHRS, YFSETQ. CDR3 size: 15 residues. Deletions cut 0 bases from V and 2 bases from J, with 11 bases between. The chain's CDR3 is CASSLEIRENTEAFF. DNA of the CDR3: TGCGCCAGCAGCTTGGAGATTCGGGAAAACACTGAAGCTTTCTTT.

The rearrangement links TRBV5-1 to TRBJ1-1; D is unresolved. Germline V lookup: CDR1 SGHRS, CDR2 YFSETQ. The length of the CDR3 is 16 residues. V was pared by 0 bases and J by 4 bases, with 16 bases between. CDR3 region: CASSLDYGSASTEAFF. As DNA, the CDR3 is TGCGCCAGCAGCTTGGATTATGGCAGCGCAAGCACTGAAGCTTTCTTT.

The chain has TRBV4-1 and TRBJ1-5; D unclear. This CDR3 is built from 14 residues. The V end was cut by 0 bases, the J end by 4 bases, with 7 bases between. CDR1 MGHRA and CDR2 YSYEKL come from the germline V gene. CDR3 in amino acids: CASSQERTNQPQHF. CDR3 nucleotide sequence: TGCGCCAGCAGCCAAGAGCGGACGAATCAGCCCCAGCATTTT.

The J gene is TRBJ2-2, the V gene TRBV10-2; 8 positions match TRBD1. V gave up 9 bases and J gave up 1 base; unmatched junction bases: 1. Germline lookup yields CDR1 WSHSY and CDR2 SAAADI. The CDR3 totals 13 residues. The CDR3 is CASDRGNTGELFF. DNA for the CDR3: TGCGCCAGTGACAGGGGGAACACCGGGGAGCTGTTTTTT.

The CDR3 region is CASSISGGLNTEAFF. CDR3 DNA: TGTGCCAGTAGTATATCGGGGGGGTTGAACACTGAAGCTTTCTTT. The V call is TRBV19, the J call TRBJ1-1; D is perhaps TRBD1 (5 bases). The germline gives CDR1 LNHDA, CDR2 SQIVND (reference sequence). V dropped 2 bases and J dropped 0 bases, with 10 bases sitting between them. The CDR3 has 15 amino acids.

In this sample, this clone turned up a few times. DNA for the CDR3: TGCAGCGTTGCCAGGGACCGCACAGATACGCAGTATTTT. Amino acid sequence: CSVARDRTDTQYF. The chain has TRBV29-1 and TRBJ2-3, with D perhaps assigned TRBD1 or TRBD2 (5 bases each). From germline, CDR1 is SQVTM and CDR2 ANQGSEA. This CDR3 comprises 13 residues. V lost 4 bases and J 1 base, leaving 9 bases between the germline ends.

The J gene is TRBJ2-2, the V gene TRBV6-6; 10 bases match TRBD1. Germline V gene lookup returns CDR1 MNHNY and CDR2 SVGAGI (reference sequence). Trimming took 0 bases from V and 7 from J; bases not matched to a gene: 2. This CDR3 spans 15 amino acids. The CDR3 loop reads CASSYSTGGIGELFF. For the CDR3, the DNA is TGTGCCAGCAGTTACTCGACAGGGGGCATCGGGGAGCTGTTTTTT.

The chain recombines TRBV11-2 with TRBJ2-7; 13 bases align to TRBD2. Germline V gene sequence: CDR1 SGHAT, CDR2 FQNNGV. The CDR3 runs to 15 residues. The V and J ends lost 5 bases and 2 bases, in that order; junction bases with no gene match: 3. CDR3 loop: CASSRGTSGTYEQYF. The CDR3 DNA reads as TGTGCCAGCAGCCGTGGGACTAGCGGGACCTACGAGCAGTACTTC.

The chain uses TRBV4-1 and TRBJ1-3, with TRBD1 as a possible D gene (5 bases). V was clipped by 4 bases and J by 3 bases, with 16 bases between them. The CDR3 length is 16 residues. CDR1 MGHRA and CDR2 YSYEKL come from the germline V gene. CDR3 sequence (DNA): TGCGCCAGCAGCCCCCCGCTAACGGGGGATGGAAACACCATATATTTT. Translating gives CASSPPLTGDGNTIYF.

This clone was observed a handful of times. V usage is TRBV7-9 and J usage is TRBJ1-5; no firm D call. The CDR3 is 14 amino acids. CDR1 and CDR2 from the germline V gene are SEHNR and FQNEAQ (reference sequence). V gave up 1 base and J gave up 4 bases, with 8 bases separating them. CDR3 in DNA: TGTGCCAGCAGCTTAGGGCAAGGGAATCAGCCCCAGCATTTT. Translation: CASSLGQGNQPQHF.

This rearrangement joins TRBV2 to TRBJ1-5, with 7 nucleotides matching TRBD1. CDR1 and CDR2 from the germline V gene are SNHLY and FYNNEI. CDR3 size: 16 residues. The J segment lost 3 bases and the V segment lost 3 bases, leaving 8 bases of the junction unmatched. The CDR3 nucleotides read TGTGCCAGCAGTGACTTGGGGGACAGTCACAATCAGCCCCAGCATTTT. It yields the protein CASSDLGDSHNQPQHF.

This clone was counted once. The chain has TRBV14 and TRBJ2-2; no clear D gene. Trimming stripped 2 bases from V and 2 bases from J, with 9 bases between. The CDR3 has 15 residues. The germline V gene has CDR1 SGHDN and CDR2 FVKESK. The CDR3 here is CASSQQPFNTGELFF. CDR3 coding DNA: TGTGCCAGCAGCCAACAGCCGTTTAACACCGGGGAGCTGTTTTTT.

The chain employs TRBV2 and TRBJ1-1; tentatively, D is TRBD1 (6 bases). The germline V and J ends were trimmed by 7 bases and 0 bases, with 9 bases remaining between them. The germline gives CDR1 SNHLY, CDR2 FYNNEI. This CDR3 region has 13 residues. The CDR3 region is CASTRDMNTEAFF. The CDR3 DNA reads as TGTGCCAGCACCAGGGACATGAACACTGAAGCTTTCTTT. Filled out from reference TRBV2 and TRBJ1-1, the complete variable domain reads EPEVTQTPSHQVTQMGQEVILRCVPISNHLYFYWYRQILGQKVEFLVSFYNNEISEKSEIFDDQFSVERPDGSNFTLKIRSTKLEDSAMYFCASTRDMNTEAFFGQGTRLTVV.

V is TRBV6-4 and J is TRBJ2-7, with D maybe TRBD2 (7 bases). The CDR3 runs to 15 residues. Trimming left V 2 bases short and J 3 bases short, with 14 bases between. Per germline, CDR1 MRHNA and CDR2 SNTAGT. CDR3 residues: CASSDRAGEGYEQYF. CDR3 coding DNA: TGTGCCAGCAGTGACCGGGCAGGGGAGGGCTACGAGCAGTACTTC.

CDR3 bases: TGTGCCAGCACGACAGGCTCCTTGAACACTGAAGCTTTCTTT. Protein: CASTTGSLNTEAFF. The V gene is TRBV5-4, the J gene TRBJ1-1; maybe TRBD1 (6 bases). CDR1 is SGHNT, CDR2 YYREEE, per germline (reference sequence). The CDR3 runs 14 residues. The V gene lost 6 bases and the J gene lost 0 bases, with 12 bases spanning the gap. The variable domain in full, completed from reference TRBV5-4 and TRBJ1-1, reads ETGVTQSPTHLIKTRGQQVTLRCSSQSGHNTVSWYQQALGQGPQFIFQYYREEENGRGNFPPRFSGLQFPNYSSELNVNALELDDSALYLCASTTGSLNTEAFFGQGTRLTVV.

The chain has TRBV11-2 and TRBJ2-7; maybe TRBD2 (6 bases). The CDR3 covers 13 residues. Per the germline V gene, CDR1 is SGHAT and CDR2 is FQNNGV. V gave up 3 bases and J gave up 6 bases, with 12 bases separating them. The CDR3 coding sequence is TGTGCCAGCAGCTTGGCGGGGTCTCTCGAGCAGTACGTC. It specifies CASSLAGSLEQYV.

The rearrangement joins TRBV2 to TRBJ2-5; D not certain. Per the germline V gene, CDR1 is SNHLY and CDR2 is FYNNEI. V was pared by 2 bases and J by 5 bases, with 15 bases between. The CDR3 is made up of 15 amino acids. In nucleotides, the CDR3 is TGTGCCAGCAGTGAATTGGTCGGAACATTGGAGACCCAGTACTTC. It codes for CASSELVGTLETQYF.

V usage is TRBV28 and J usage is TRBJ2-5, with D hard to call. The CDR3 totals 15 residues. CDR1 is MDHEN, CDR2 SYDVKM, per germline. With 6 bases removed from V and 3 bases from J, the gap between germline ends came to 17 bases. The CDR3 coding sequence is TGTGCCAGCAGAAGGAGTTGGATGGTCGAAGAGACCCAGTACTTC. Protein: CASRRSWMVEETQYF.

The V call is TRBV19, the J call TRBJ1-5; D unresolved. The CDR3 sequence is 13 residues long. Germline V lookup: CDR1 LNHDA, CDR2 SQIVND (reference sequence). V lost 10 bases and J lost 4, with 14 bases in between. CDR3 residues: CATNSLRNQPQHF. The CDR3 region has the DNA TGTGCCACCAATTCTTTGCGGAATCAGCCCCAGCATTTT.

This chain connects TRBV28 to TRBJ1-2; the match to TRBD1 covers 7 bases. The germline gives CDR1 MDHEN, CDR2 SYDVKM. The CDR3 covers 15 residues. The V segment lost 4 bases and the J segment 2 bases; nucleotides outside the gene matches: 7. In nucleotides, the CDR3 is TGTGCCAGCAGTTCTGTAATACAGGGGAACTATGGCTACACCTTC. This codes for CASSSVIQGNYGYTF.

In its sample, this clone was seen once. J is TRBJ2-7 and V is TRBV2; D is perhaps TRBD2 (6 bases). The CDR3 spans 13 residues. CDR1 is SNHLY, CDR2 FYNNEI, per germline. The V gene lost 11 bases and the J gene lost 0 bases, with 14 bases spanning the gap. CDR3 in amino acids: CAGAGPVSYEQYF. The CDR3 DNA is TGTGCCGGTGCGGGACCCGTCTCCTACGAGCAGTACTTC.

The CDR3 reads CASSLLGQGERYF. In DNA, the CDR3 is TGCGCCAGCAGCCTCCTGGGACAGGGCGAACGGTACTTC. The chain joins TRBV5-1 to TRBJ2-4; 9 bases are shared with TRBD1. The CDR3 length is 13 residues. Germline V gene lookup returns CDR1 SGHRS and CDR2 YFSETQ. After removal of 4 bases from V and 15 bases from J, the junction contained 11 bases not matched to a gene.

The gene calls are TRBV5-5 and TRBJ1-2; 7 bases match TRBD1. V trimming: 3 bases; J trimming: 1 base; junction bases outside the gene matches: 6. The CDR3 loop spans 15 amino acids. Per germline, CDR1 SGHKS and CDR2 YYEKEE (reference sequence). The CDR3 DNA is TGTGCCAGCAGCTCCATGGACAGGCTTAACTATGGCTACACCTTC. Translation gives CASSSMDRLNYGYTF.

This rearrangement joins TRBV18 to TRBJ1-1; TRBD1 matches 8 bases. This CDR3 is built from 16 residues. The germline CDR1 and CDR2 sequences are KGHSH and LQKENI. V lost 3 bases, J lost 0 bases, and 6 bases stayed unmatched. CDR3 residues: CASSPPGQVMNTEAFF. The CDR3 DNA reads TGTGCCAGCTCACCGCCGGGACAGGTCATGAACACTGAAGCTTTCTTT.

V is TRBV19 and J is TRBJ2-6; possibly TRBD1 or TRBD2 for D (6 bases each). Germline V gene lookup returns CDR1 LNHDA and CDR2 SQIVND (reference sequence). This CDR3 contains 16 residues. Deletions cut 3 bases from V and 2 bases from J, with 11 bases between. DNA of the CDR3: TGTGCCAGTAGTATCACAGGGACTCCTGGGGCCAACGTCCTGACTTTC. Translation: CASSITGTPGANVLTF.

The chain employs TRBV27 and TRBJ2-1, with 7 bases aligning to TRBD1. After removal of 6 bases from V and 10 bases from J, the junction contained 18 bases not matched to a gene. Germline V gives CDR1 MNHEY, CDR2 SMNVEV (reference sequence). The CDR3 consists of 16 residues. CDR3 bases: TGTGCCAGCAGCTCCTTCCGACAGGGTGGAGATTGGGAGCAGTTCTTC. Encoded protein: CASSSFRQGGDWEQFF.

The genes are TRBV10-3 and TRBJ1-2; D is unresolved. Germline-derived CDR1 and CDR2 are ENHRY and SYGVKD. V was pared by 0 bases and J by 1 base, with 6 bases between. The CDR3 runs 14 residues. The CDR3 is CAISESQHNYGYTF. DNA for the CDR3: TGTGCCATCAGTGAGTCCCAGCATAACTATGGCTACACCTTC.